What follows are 8 T cell receptor beta chains derived from one specimen sequenced in a study of T cells in Graves' hyperthyroidism and ophthalmopathy. Amplification of TCR beta CDR3 regions used RNA as the template. The HTBI set primed first-round TCR CDR3 RT-PCR. A single record per CDR3 protein comes from TCRdb applying MiXCR to the multiplex PCR reads. The sample has over 350,000 distinct CDR3 sequences; roughly 14% are singletons. The material sequenced was blood. These TCRs come from a man aged 18 to 29 with Graves' ophthalmopathy.

This clonotype was found many times. This chain connects TRBV6-2 or TRBV6-3 to TRBJ2-1; D remains unclear. This CDR3 is 14 amino acids long. Germline CDR1 reads MNHEY; CDR2 reads SVGEGT. V lost 2 bases to trimming and J lost 0 bases, with 5 bases between them. This CDR3 reads CASSYISSYNEQFF. The CDR3 nucleotides are TGTGCCAGCAGTTACATTAGCTCCTACAATGAGCAGTTCTTC.

There are many counts of this clonotype. This rearrangement joins TRBV29-1 to TRBJ2-7; 12 bases map to TRBD2. The germline CDR1 and CDR2 sequences are SQVTM and ANQGSEA. Trimming removed 4 bases from V and 3 bases from J; junction bases left unmatched: 7. The length of the CDR3 is 15 residues. The DNA of the CDR3 is TGCAGCGTTGTCCCTACTAGCGGGGGGATCTACGAGCAGTACTTC. As protein: CSVVPTSGGIYEQYF.

There are many counts of this clonotype. The V call is TRBV13, the J call TRBJ2-3; D is perhaps TRBD1 (5 bases). The CDR3 consists of 13 residues. The V and J ends lost 6 bases and 1 base respectively, with 8 bases between them. From germline, CDR1 is PRHDT and CDR2 FYEKMQ (reference sequence). In nucleotides, the CDR3 is TGTGCCAGCAGGCTCAGGGGCACAGATACGCAGTATTTT. As protein: CASRLRGTDTQYF.

Turning to this clonotype: Germline is not matched at one junction end, which may reflect a read error. The rearrangement joins TRBV27 to TRBJ1-3; D ambiguous. The germline gives CDR1 MNHEY, CDR2 SMNVEV (reference sequence). There are 16 residues in the CDR3. This chain's CDR3 is CANSLTYVNSGNTIYF. The DNA of the CDR3 is TGTGCCAACAGTTTGACTTACGTCAACTCTGGAAACACCATATATTTT.

Only a few counts were recorded for this clonotype. The V and J genes are TRBV6-5 and TRBJ2-7; 7 nucleotides align to TRBD2. Germline CDR1 is MNHEY and CDR2 is SVGAGI. The CDR3 spans 17 residues. Trimming removed 0 bases from V and 4 bases from J; junction bases left unmatched: 12. The CDR3 spells CASSYSIGRAGGYEQYF. CDR3 in DNA: TGTGCCAGCAGTTACTCGATAGGCCGGGCCGGGGGGTACGAGCAGTACTTC.

This clonotype occurred many times. The V gene is TRBV7-9, the J gene TRBJ1-2; 8 bases are shared with TRBD1. Per the germline V gene, CDR1 is SEHNR and CDR2 is FQNEAQ (reference sequence). With V trimmed by 4 bases and J by 3 bases, 10 bases remained unmatched. There are 16 residues in the CDR3. CDR3 loop: CASSSTLDRGDYGYTF. In DNA form, the CDR3 reads TGTGCCAGCAGCTCTACTTTAGACAGGGGCGACTATGGCTACACCTTC.

Ten or more counts support this clonotype. This CDR3 reads CASSSLETQYF. The CDR3 coding sequence is TGTGCCAGCAGCTCCTTGGAGACCCAGTACTTC. This sequence joins TRBV7-8 and TRBJ2-5; D gene uncertain. This CDR3 contains 11 residues. The germline V gene has CDR1 SGHVS and CDR2 FQNEAQ. The ends were cut back, 4 bases at V and 5 bases at J, with 5 bases in the middle.

This clonotype has a count of ten or more. The rearrangement links TRBV7-6 to TRBJ1-1; D perhaps matches TRBD1 (6 bases). Trimming took 3 bases from V and 11 from J, leaving 16 bases between them. Germline CDR1 is SGHVS and CDR2 is FNYEAQ. The CDR3 totals 13 residues. The DNA of the CDR3 is TGTGCCAGCAGCTTGGATCCACAGGGTTGGGCTTTCTTT. Its translation: CASSLDPQGWAFF.